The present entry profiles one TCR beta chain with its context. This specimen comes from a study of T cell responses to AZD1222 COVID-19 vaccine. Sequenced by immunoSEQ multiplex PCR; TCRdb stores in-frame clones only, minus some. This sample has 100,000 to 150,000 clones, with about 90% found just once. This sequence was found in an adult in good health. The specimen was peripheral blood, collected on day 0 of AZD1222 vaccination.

The CDR3 nucleotides are TGCGCCAGCAGTTTAGGGACTCCCCCTAGCACAGATACGCAGTATTTT. Translated, it gives CASSLGTPPSTDTQYF. V gene TRBV10-1 combines with J gene TRBJ2-3; D may be TRBD2 (6 bases). CDR1 is WNHNN, CDR2 SYGVQD, per germline (reference sequence). With 5 bases removed from V and 0 bases from J, the gap between germline ends came to 15 bases. The CDR3 is made up of 16 amino acids.